Listed here are 17 T cell receptor beta chains from one sample, sequenced in a study of tumor and adjacent non-tumor tissue in lung cancer. RNA was extracted from bulk tissue without any cell sorting. The normal lung tissue was taken more than 3 cm from the tumor edge. TCRbeta libraries were built with three rounds of nested PCR, modified from ARM-PCR. Each CDR3 protein is one row after TCRdb ran MiXCR on the multiplex PCR reads. In the table there are some 97,000 distinct CDR3 sequences, roughly two thirds of which are singletons. Sequenced input: distant non-tumor lung tissue. These receptors were collected from a man aged 25 to 40 with non-small cell lung cancer.

Details on this clonotype: At one boundary the junction diverges from the germline segment, which might be a read error. V and J are TRBV4-1 and TRBJ2-3, with 8 bases aligning to TRBD1. Germline CDR1 MGHRA, CDR2 YSYEKL. The CDR3 covers 14 residues. The CDR3 is CAIRDRGPTDTQYF. CDR3 nucleotide sequence: TGCGCCATCAGAGACAGGGGTCCCACAGATACGCAATATTTT.

This clonotype was seen ten or more times. J is TRBJ1-4 and V is TRBV29-1; D is unclear. The length of the CDR3 is 15 residues. The germline CDR1 and CDR2 sequences are SQVTM and ANQGSEA. The V gene lost 3 bases and the J gene lost 6 bases, with 17 bases spanning the gap. CDR3 residues: CSVEASHGRDEKLFF. CDR3 DNA sequence: TGCAGCGTTGAGGCCTCCCATGGACGGGATGAAAAACTGTTTTTT.

This clonotype was seen repeatedly, ten times or more. This sequence joins TRBV12-3 or TRBV12-4 and TRBJ2-7; D may be TRBD1 (5 bases). Trimming stripped 5 bases from V and 3 bases from J, with 11 bases between. This CDR3 contains 13 residues. The CDR3 DNA follows: TGTGCCAGCAGTCCAGGGTTTGGCTACGAGCAGTACTTC. The encoded protein is CASSPGFGYEQYF.

Note on this clonotype: Germline and junction disagree at one end, which may indicate a read error. The rearrangement links TRBV20-1 to TRBJ2-5; D may be TRBD1 or TRBD2 (5 bases each). Germline CDR1 and CDR2: DFQATT and SNEGSKA (reference sequence). The CDR3 contains 16 residues. The CDR3 nucleotides read TGCAGTGCTAGAGTTCTCGAAAGAGGGGTCCAAGAGACCCACTACTTC. It yields the protein CSARVLERGVQETHYF.

The chain carries TRBV20-1 and TRBJ2-5; TRBD2 agrees at 8 bases. CDR3 length: 14 residues. V gave up 7 bases and J gave up 5 bases; unmatched junction bases: 12. CDR1 and CDR2 (germline): DFQATT, SNEGSKA (reference sequence). The CDR3 region is CSVATSGGTETQYF. The CDR3 DNA reads as TGCAGTGTTGCCACTAGCGGCGGGACGGAGACCCAGTACTTC.

A remark on this clonotype: This may be a read error: a much more frequent sequence differs by one nucleotide. The chain links TRBV20-1 to TRBJ2-1; TRBD1 or TRBD2 may be the D gene (6 bases each). CDR1 and CDR2 from the germline V gene are DFQATT and SNEGSKA (reference sequence). With 6 bases removed from V and 0 bases from J, the gap between germline ends came to 15 bases. This CDR3 is 15 amino acids long. The CDR3 region is CSALGRGGSYNEQFF. The CDR3 region has the DNA TGCAGTGCCCTAGGCAGGGGAGGCTCCTACAATGAGCAGTTCTTC.

This clonotype was detected a few times. The V gene is TRBV11-2, the J gene TRBJ2-3; D gene unclear. The germline V gene encodes CDR1 SGHAT and CDR2 FQNNGV. The CDR3 covers 12 residues. The V end was cut by 5 bases, the J end by 2 bases, with 5 bases between. The CDR3 spells CASSKATDTQYF. DNA for the CDR3: TGTGCCAGCAGCAAAGCCACAGATACGCAGTATTTT.

This clonotype appeared many times. The rearrangement joins TRBV6-6 to TRBJ1-6; D remains unclear. V was trimmed by 7 bases and J by 8 bases, leaving 12 bases between them. This CDR3 comprises 13 residues. The germline CDR1 and CDR2 sequences are MNHNY and SVGAGI (reference sequence). CDR3 amino acids: CASNLVRDSPLHF. In DNA, the CDR3 is TGTGCCAGCAATCTGGTTAGGGATTCACCCCTCCACTTT.

This clonotype was counted between two and nine times. A read error is possible here, since a much larger clone lies one base away. The chain links TRBV6-5 to TRBJ1-1; D not resolved. The CDR3 totals 14 residues. V was shortened by 5 bases and J by 4 bases, with 14 bases between the two germline ends. CDR1 is MNHEY and CDR2 is SVGAGI in the germline V gene. The CDR3 here is CASSPRRTATEAFF. In DNA form, the CDR3 reads TGTGCCAGCAGTCCCCGGAGGACTGCCACTGAAGCTTTCTTT.

Concerning this clonotype: A clone one base away is much larger, so this may be a read error. This sequence joins TRBV6-5 and TRBJ1-3; no reliable D call. The germline V gene has CDR1 MNHEY and CDR2 SVGAGI. The CDR3 has 14 amino acids. V was pared by 6 bases and J by 4 bases, with 13 bases between. CDR3 loop: CASSRMGHGNTIYF. In DNA, the CDR3 is TGTGCCAGCAGCCGCATGGGCCACGGAAACACCATATATTTT.

On this clonotype itself: The junction departs from germline at one end; a sequencing error may be responsible. The chain employs TRBV5-6 and TRBJ1-2, with a possible D match to TRBD1 (6 bases). The length of the CDR3 is 15 residues. Germline lookup yields CDR1 SGHDT and CDR2 YYEEEE. CDR3 amino acids: CTSSLGTQGHYGYTF. The CDR3 DNA reads TGTACCAGCAGCTTGGGAACACAGGGTCACTATGGCTACACCTTC. Supplemented by reference TRBV5-6 and TRBJ1-2, the full variable domain reads DAGVTQSPTHLIKTRGQQVTLRCSPKSGHDTVSWYQQALGQGPQFIFQYYEEEERQRGNFPDRFSGHQFPNYSSELNVNALLLGDSALYLCTSSLGTQGHYGYTFGSGTRLTVV.

This clonotype is categorized as medium-sized (0.01 to 0.1%). V and J are TRBV29-1 and TRBJ2-3; 7 bases align to TRBD2. Germline CDR1 SQVTM, CDR2 ANQGSEA. The CDR3 has 15 residues. V lost 2 bases and J lost 1; bases outside the gene matches: 6. The CDR3 reads CSVETPSGGTDTQYF. CDR3 DNA sequence: TGCAGCGTTGAAACACCCAGCGGGGGCACAGATACGCAGTATTTT.

The CDR3 reads CSVEGQPGHDRASREAFF. CDR3 DNA: TGCAGCGTTGAAGGCCAGCCGGGACACGATAGGGCTTCGAGGGAAGCTTTCTTT. The chain carries TRBV29-1 and TRBJ1-1, with a tentative D call TRBD1 (6 bases). The germline V gene has CDR1 SQVTM and CDR2 ANQGSEA. V lost 1 base, J lost 8 bases, and 29 bases lay in between. This CDR3 has 18 amino acids.

Remarks on this clonotype: The junction and the germline gene differ at one end; a read error may be behind it. The chain carries TRBV6-1 and TRBJ2-2; the D gene is possibly TRBD2 (5 bases). This CDR3 has 15 amino acids. Germline CDR1 reads MNHNS; CDR2 reads SASEGT. CDR3 sequence reads: CASGSTDGYTGELFF. CDR3 DNA: TGTGCCAGCGGGAGTACCGATGGGTACACCGGTGAGCTGTTTTTT.

In this sample, this clonotype turned up a few times. It may be a read error: a sequence one base away is much more abundant. The chain carries TRBV29-1 and TRBJ1-1; no reliable D call. Germline V gene sequence: CDR1 SQVTM, CDR2 ANQGSEA. The CDR3 sequence is 12 residues long. In nucleotides, the CDR3 is TGCAGCGTCGAAGGAGGAGGCACTGAAGCTCTCTTT. Translation gives CSVEGGGTEALF.

This clonotype occurred many times. The genes are TRBV5-4 and TRBJ2-5, with a possible D match to TRBD1 (5 bases). Germline V gene sequence: CDR1 SGHNT, CDR2 YYREEE (reference sequence). The CDR3 runs 14 residues. Trimming stripped 0 bases from V and 3 bases from J, with 9 bases between. This chain's CDR3 is CASSLGVREETQYF. CDR3 nucleotide sequence: TGTGCCAGCAGCTTGGGAGTCAGGGAAGAGACCCAGTACTTC.

Points on this clonotype: Likely a read error: the CDR3 ends without its conserved phenylalanine or tryptophan. This rearrangement joins TRBV11-3 to TRBJ2-1; D is ambiguous. In germline, CDR1 is SGHNT, CDR2 YENEEA. The CDR3 covers 13 residues. With 5 bases removed from V and 6 bases from J, the gap between germline ends came to 11 bases. The CDR3 DNA is TGTGCCAGCAGCCCCTCACCTGCCAATGAGCAGTTCATC. Protein product: CASSPSPANEQFI.